This T cell receptor beta chain originates from a study of cytomegalovirus exposure and HLA in healthy donors. Study-level findings and limits: Accurate HLA-A and HLA-B prediction from TCR beta sequences was reported for most subjects.

Of note for this clone: Its antigen is as yet unknown.

The PCR used 60 Vbeta and 13 Jbeta primers. Repertoires were generated with immunoSEQ multiplex PCR, while TCRdb's copy carries only in-frame clones and drops some. The profile shows about 62,000 clones, over 75% of them singletons. Trimming at V came to 5 bases and at J to 3 bases, leaving 8 bases not matched to a gene. Per germline, CDR1 MNHEY and CDR2 SMNVEV (reference sequence). The CDR3 runs to 15 residues. This chain links TRBV27 with TRBJ1-1, with 8 nucleotides matching TRBD1. Sequencing was performed on PBMCs. The receptor was isolated from a man aged 35 to 55 in good health and CMV-seronegative. The CDR3 is CASSKQGAKDTEAFF. CDR3 bases: TGTGCCAGCAGTAAGCAGGGGGCGAAGGACACTGAAGCTTTCTTT.